This T cell receptor (beta chain) was recorded in a study of T cell changes during pregnancy in multiple sclerosis. This clone showed up just once. From germline, CDR1 is LNHDA and CDR2 SQIVND (reference sequence). With 11 bases removed from V and 5 bases from J, the gap between germline ends came to 18 bases. There are 14 residues in the CDR3. Clones were read by immunoSEQ multiplex PCR, and TCRdb kept only the in-frame ones, dropping some. This sample has around 60,000 clones, with roughly 92% found just once. J is TRBJ2-2 and V is TRBV19, with a weak D call TRBD2 (7 bases). The sequenced sample was peripheral blood, obtained in the second trimester of pregnancy. The clonotype was recovered from a female donor with multiple sclerosis, enrolled in a pregnancy study. CDR3 DNA sequence: TGTGCCGGAGGGGGGGCTGGGTGGACCGGGGAGCTGTTTTTT. Amino acids: CAGGGAGWTGELFF.